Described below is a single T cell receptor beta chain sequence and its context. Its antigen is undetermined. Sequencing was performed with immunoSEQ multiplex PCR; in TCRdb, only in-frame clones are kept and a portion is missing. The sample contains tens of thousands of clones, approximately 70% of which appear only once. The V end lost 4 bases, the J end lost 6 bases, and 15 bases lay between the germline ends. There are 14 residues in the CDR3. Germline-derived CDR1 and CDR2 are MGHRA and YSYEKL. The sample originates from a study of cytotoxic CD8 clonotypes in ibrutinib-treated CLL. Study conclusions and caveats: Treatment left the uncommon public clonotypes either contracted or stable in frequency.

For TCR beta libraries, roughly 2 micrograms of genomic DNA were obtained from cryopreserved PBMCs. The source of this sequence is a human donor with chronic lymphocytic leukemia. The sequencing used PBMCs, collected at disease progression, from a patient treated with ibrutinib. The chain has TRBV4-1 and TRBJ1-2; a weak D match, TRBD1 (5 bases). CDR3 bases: TGCGCCAGCAGCCTCGGGAAGGGGATCGATGGCTACACCTTC. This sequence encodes CASSLGKGIDGYTF.